This TCR beta chain comes out of a study of T cells in Graves' hyperthyroidism and ophthalmopathy. Each person with ophthalmopathy scored at least 3 on the Clinical Activity Score, reached NOSPECS grade 4 or higher, and had been ill under 3 months. Uncontrolled infection, other autoimmune disease, pregnancy or lactation barred patients from enrollment. Each diagnosis was grounded in clinical symptoms, serum thyroxine and TRAb, thyroid ultrasound, and orbital computed tomography. The investigators amplified TCR beta CDR3 regions from RNA transcripts. The primer set for the first-round RT-PCR of the TCR CDR3 was HTBI. TCRdb re-analysed the multiplex PCR reads in MiXCR, keeping a single row per CDR3 protein. The sample yields roughly 240,000 distinct CDR3 sequences, 15% to 20% seen once. This clonotype appeared many times. The germline V gene has CDR1 GTSNPN and CDR2 SVGIG (reference sequence). This CDR3 has 16 residues. V shed 1 base, J shed 7 bases, and the junction held 7 bases outside the gene matches.

This chain joins TRBV30 and TRBJ1-6, with 10 positions matching TRBD1. Sequenced sample: blood. The sequence came from a woman aged 18-30 years with Graves' ophthalmopathy. This chain's CDR3 is CAWSEKMDRGNSPLHF. The CDR3 DNA reads TGTGCCTGGAGTGAAAAAATGGACAGGGGGAATTCACCCCTCCACTTT.